The source of this T cell receptor (beta chain) is a study of response to subunit inactivated influenza vaccine. The J segment lost 4 bases and the V segment lost 5 bases, leaving 12 bases of the junction unmatched. Germline loops: CDR1 MNHEY, CDR2 SMNVEV (reference sequence). This CDR3 comprises 17 residues. This clonotype was picked up a small number of times. One entry per CDR3 protein, called by TCRdb with MiXCR from the RT-PCR reads. The sample consists of 150,000 to 200,000 distinct CDR3 sequences, approximately 12% of them appearing once. These data also formed part of another study, on T cells expressing NK-cell markers. That work contributes: It was by 5'RACE template switching with UMIs that TCR beta cDNA was made. Seven of the eight sequenced donors were classified as HCMV-seropositive, and one was classified as seronegative. The CD3+CD56-NKG2C+ fraction of four donors was likewise dominated by these clonotypes.

This TCR came from a man in his fifties who received an inactivated influenza vaccine. The input for sequencing was CD8+ T cells sorted from PBMCs, taken 11 to 12 days after vaccination. V is TRBV27 and J is TRBJ2-1; 9 bases fit TRBD1. The CDR3 coding sequence is TGTGCCAGCAGTCCCGAACAGGGGGCTAAGGTGTACAATGAGCAGTTCTTC. Translated, it gives CASSPEQGAKVYNEQFF.